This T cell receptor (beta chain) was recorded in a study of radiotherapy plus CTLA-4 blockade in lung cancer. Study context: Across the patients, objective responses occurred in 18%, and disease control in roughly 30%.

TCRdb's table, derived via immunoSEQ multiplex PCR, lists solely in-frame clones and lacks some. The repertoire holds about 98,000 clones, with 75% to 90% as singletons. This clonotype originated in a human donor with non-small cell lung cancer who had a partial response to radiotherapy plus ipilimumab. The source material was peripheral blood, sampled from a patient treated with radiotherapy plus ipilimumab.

This chain's CDR3 is CASSIDSREQYF. CDR3 sequence (DNA): TGTGCCAGCAGCATTGACAGTCGCGAGCAGTACTTC. V and J are TRBV7-2 and TRBJ2-7; D perhaps matches TRBD1 (5 bases). The germline V and J ends were trimmed by 5 bases and 6 bases, with 11 bases remaining between them. This CDR3 spans 12 amino acids. The germline V gene encodes CDR1 SGHTA and CDR2 FQGNSA.